This passage covers 2 T cell receptor beta chains from one sample sequenced in a study of blood T cells in healthy people across ages (dated by TCRdb to between 2015 and 2016). The library was made by 5' RACE. Sequencing was carried out with an Illumina HiSeq 2500. A second PCR of roughly 6 to 12 cycles was performed with a sample-barcoded 5' primer and a J-beta primer mix. Using fastp at Q25 and MiXCR, TCRdb reprocessed the public reads and kept productive beta chains. Duplicate CDR3 protein sequences are folded into a single record with the most common DNA and genes. For this sample the table gives approximately 1,000,000 distinct CDR3 sequences, of which 40% to 50% were detected only once. Of the sample, under 20% falls within the top ten clones. The sequenced sample was blood. Receptor source: a woman aged 60-75 years in good health.

This clonotype was detected a few times. This sequence joins TRBV20-1 and TRBJ1-2; 7 nucleotides line up with TRBD1. This CDR3 has 13 amino acids. Trimming cost V 1 base and J 3 bases; bases outside gene matches: 2. Germline V CDR1 and CDR2: DFQATT, SNEGSKA (reference sequence). CDR3 nucleotides: TGCAGTGCTAGAGGAACAGGGGACTATGGCTACACCTTC. Translating gives CSARGTGDYGYTF.

The rearrangement joins TRBV10-3 to TRBJ2-7, with D maybe TRBD2 (7 bases). The CDR3 consists of 14 residues. Germline CDR1 and CDR2: ENHRY and SYGVKD. The V gene lost 4 bases and the J gene lost 2 bases, with 12 bases spanning the gap. CDR3 DNA: TGTGCCATCAGTGGGGGGGGCCCAACCTACGAGCAGTACTTC. Translation: CAISGGGPTYEQYF.